A single sample gave rise to the 4 T cell receptor beta chains below, sequenced in a study of tumor-infiltrating lymphocytes in primary liver carcinoma. Using a constant-region primer together with ProtoScript II reverse transcriptase, TCR beta cDNA was made from about 500 ng of total RNA. Employing slightly modified ARM-PCR, three nested multiplex PCR rounds were run, and these gave rise to the TCR beta libraries. A C-beta reverse primer and TRBV1-TRBV30 forward primers served in each of the first two PCR rounds, at approximately 10 cycles apiece. A single record per CDR3 protein comes from TCRdb applying MiXCR to the multiplex PCR reads. The profile covers roughly 49,000 distinct CDR3 sequences, with 60% to 80% appearing a single time and roughly a quarter taken by the ten largest. DNA and RNA were both co-extracted from 20-30 mg of bulk tissue that had not been sorted. The sequencing input was liver tumor tissue from sampling region 5. Noted subset: tumor region T5, tumor centre. The receptors were gathered from a man aged 35 to 55 with primary liver carcinoma and hepatitis B virus infection.

To note about this clonotype: One junction end does not reproduce the germline sequence, and a read error may be involved. This chain uses TRBV28 with TRBJ2-1; 10 bases map to TRBD2. The germline V gene encodes CDR1 MDHEN and CDR2 SYDVKM. This CDR3 comprises 16 residues. This chain's CDR3 is CASVPPEREGYDEQFF. CDR3 DNA sequence: TGTGCCAGCGTCCCCCCGGAGCGGGAGGGCTACGATGAGCAGTTCTTC.

The sample holds one count of this clonotype. A much larger clone lies a single base off, so this may be a read error. The V and J genes are TRBV24-1 and TRBJ2-1, with TRBD2 as a possible D gene (6 bases). Germline V gene sequence: CDR1 KGHDR, CDR2 SFDVKD. The CDR3 is 20 residues long. V was cut by 3 bases and J by 1 base, with 24 bases left in between. CDR3 in DNA: TGTGCCACCAGTGATACGACCGGGACTTACTATGATGGTTCCTACAATGAGCAGTTCTTC. Translating it yields CATSDTTGTYYDGSYNEQFF.

The chain joins TRBV30 to TRBJ2-3, with unresolved D. V lost 8 bases and J lost 3, with 12 bases in between. The CDR3 extends over 12 amino acids. Germline V gene data show CDR1 as GTSNPN and CDR2 as SVGIG (reference sequence). CDR3 residues: CALRFGTDTQYF. The DNA of the CDR3 is TGTGCCCTGAGATTCGGAACAGATACGCAGTATTTT.

On this clonotype itself: A read error may account for a junction end that differs from germline. The CDR3 sequence is CTSSLDRNHPQHF. The DNA for the CDR3 is TGCACCAGCAGCTTGGACAGAAATCACCCCCAGCATTTT. The chain is built from TRBV5-1 and TRBJ1-5; D might be TRBD1 (6 bases). The germline V gene has CDR1 SGHRS and CDR2 YFSETQ. The CDR3 sequence is 13 residues long.